The source of this T cell receptor (beta chain) is a study of OX40 agonist ivuxolimab in advanced cancers. Study overall: Treatment of patients was with ivuxolimab, an agonistic anti-OX40 (CD134) antibody. Six ivuxolimab dose levels, 0.01 to 10 mg/kg, were given intravenously every 2 weeks. Head and neck, renal cell, melanoma or hepatocellular carcinoma were the cancers that dose-escalation patients had. Whole-study findings and limits: More expanded clones were found, on average, in CD8+ than in CD4+ T cells.

Clones were read by immunoSEQ multiplex PCR, and TCRdb kept only the in-frame ones, dropping some. The sample includes tens of thousands of clones, around 94% of them seen just once. In regard to this clone: Its cognate antigen is unknown.

The clonotype originates from an adult with an advanced solid tumor such as melanoma, head and neck, liver or kidney cancer. This specimen was CD4+ or CD8+ T cells sorted from blood, taken in a trial of the OX40 agonist ivuxolimab.

CDR3 in amino acids: CASSPGTTAYEQYF. DNA for the CDR3: TGTGCCAGCAGCCCCGGGACAACGGCCTACGAGCAGTACTTC. The chain links TRBV5-6 to TRBJ2-7; TRBD1 is a possible D gene (6 bases). Trimming took 4 bases from V and 2 from J, leaving 13 bases between them. Germline V gene sequence: CDR1 SGHDT, CDR2 YYEEEE. This CDR3 has 14 amino acids.